This T cell receptor (beta chain) was captured in a study of blood T cells in healthy people across ages. The authors ran a second PCR of about 7 to 11 cycles using a sample-barcoded 5' primer and a J-beta primer mix. TCRdb itself ran the 5' RACE reads through MiXCR, one entry per CDR3 protein. This sample has 1.5 million to 2 million distinct CDR3 sequences, with under 30% found just once. CDR3 length: 14 amino acids. V lost 6 bases and J lost 4; bases outside the gene matches: 6. Germline CDR1 and CDR2: SGHTA and FQGNSA. The source of this sequence is a woman under 40 in good health. This rearrangement joins TRBV7-2 to TRBJ2-3; 8 positions agree with TRBD1. The sample comprised blood. The CDR3 bases are TGTGCCAGCAGTAAGGACAGGGCGGCAGATACGCAGTATTTT. Encoded protein: CASSKDRAADTQYF.